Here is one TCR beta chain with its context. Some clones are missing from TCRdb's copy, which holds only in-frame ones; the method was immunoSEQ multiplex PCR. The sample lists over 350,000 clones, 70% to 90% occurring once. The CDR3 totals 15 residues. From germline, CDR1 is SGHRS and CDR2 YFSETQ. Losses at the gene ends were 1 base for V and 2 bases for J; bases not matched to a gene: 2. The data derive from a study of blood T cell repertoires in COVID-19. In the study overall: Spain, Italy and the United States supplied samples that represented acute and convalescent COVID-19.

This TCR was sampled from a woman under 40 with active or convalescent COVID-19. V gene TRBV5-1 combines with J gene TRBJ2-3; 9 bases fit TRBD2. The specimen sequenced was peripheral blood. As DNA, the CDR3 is TGCGCCAGCAGCTTGCTAGCGGGGTCCACAGATACGCAGTATTTT. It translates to CASSLLAGSTDTQYF.